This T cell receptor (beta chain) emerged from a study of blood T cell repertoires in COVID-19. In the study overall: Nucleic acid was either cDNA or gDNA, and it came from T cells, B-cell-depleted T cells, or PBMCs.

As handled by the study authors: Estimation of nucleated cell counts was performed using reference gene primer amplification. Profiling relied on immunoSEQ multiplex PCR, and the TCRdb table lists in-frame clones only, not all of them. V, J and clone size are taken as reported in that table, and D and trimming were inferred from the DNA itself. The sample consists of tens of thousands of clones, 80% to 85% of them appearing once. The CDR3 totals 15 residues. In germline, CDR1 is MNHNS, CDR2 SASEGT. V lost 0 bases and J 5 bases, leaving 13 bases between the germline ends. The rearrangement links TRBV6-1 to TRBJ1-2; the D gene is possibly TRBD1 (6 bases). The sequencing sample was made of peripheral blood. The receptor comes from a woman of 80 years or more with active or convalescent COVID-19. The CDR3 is CASSEARTALYGYTF. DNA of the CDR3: TGTGCCAGCAGTGAAGCAAGGACAGCCTTATATGGCTACACCTTC.